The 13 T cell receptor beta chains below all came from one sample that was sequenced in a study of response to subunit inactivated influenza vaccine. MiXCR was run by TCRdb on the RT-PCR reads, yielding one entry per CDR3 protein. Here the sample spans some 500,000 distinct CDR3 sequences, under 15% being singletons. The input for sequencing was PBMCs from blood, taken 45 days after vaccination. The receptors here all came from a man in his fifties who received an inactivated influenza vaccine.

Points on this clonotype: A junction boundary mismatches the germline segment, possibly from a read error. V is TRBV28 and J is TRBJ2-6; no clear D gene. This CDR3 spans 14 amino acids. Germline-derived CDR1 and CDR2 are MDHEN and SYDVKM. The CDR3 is CASRAGSWANVLTF. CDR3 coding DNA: TGTGCCAGCAGAGCAGGCTCTTGGGCCAACGTCCTGACTTTC. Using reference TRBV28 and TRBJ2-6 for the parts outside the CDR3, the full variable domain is DVKVTQSSRYLVKRTGEKVFLECVQDMDHENMFWYRQDPGLGLRLIYFSYDVKMKEKGDIPEGYSVSREKKERFSLILESASTNQTSMYLCASRAGSWANVLTFGAGSRLTVL.

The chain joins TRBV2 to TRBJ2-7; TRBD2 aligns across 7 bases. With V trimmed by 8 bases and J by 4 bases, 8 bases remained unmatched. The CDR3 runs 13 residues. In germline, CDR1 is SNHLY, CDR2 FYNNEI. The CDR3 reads CASGASGPYEQYF. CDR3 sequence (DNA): TGTGCCAGCGGGGCTAGCGGACCTTACGAGCAGTACTTC.

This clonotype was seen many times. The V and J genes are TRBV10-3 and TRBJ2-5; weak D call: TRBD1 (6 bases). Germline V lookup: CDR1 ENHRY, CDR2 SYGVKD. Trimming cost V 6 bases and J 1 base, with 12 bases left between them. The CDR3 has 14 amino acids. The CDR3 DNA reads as TGTGCCATCAGCCGACAGGTTACCCAAGAGACCCAGTACTTC. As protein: CAISRQVTQETQYF.

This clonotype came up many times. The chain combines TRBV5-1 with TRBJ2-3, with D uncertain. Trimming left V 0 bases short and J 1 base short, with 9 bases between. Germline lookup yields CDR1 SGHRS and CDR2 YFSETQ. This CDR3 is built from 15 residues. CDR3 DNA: TGCGCCAGCAGCTTGGCCATTAGGGGCACAGATACGCAGTATTTT. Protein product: CASSLAIRGTDTQYF.

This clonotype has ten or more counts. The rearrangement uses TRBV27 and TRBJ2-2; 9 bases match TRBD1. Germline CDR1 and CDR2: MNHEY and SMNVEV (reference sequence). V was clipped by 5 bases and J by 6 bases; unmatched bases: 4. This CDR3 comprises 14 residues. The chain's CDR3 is CASSPRDRAGELFF. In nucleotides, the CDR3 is TGTGCCAGCAGTCCCCGGGACAGGGCCGGGGAGCTGTTTTTT.

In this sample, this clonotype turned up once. CDR3 nucleotide sequence: TGTGCCAGCAGCTTAGGAGGGGCATCACAGGGCCCCCTCTCTGGGGCCAACGTCCTGACTTTC. Protein product: CASSLGGASQGPLSGANVLTF. V and J are TRBV11-2 and TRBJ2-6; a weak D match, TRBD1 (6 bases). From germline, CDR1 is SGHAT and CDR2 FQNNGV. The CDR3 has 21 residues. V shed 1 base and J shed 0 bases, with 22 bases lying between them.

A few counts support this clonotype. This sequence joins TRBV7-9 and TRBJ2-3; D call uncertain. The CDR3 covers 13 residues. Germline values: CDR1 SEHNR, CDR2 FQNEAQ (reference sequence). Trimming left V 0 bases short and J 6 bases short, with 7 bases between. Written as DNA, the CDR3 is TGTGCCAGCAGCTTAGCCTCGATGGATACGCAGTATTTT. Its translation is CASSLASMDTQYF.

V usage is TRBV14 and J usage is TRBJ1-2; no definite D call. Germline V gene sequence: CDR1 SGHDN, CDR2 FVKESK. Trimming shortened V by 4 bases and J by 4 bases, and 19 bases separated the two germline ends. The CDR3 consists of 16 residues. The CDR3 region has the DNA TGTGCCAGCAGCCTCAAATGGGCAGAAAAGCCCTATGGCTACACCTTC. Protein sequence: CASSLKWAEKPYGYTF.

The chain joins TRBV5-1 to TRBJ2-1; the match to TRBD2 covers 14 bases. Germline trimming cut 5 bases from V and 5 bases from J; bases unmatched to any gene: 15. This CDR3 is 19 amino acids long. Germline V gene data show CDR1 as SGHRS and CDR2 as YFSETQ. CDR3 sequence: CASRSFPGLAGVGDNEQFF. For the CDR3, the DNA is TGCGCCAGCAGAAGTTTCCCGGGACTAGCGGGAGTAGGGGACAATGAGCAGTTCTTC. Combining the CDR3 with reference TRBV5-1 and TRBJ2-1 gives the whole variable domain KAGVTQTPRYLIKTRGQQVTLSCSPISGHRSVSWYQQTPGQGLQFLFEYFSETQRNKGNFPGRFSGRQFSNSRSEMNVSTLELGDSALYLCASRSFPGLAGVGDNEQFFGPGTRLTVL.

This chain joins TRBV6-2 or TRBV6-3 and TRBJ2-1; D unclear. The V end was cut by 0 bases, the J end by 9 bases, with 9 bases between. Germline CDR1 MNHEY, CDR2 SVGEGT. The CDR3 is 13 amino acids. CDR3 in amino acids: CASSYSMGGEQFF. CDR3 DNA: TGTGCCAGCAGTTACTCAATGGGCGGTGAGCAGTTCTTC.

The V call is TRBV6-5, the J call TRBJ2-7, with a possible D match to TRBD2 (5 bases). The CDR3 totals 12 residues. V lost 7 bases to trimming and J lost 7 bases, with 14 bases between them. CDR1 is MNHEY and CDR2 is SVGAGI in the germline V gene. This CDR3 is CASTSGGREQYF. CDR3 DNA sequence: TGTGCCAGCACGAGCGGCGGTAGGGAGCAGTACTTC.

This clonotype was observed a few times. CDR3 DNA sequence: TGTGCCGACACGGATCTAGCCAAAAACATTCAGTACTTC. Encoded protein: CADTDLAKNIQYF. This chain uses TRBV2 with TRBJ2-4; D uncertain. Germline assignment: CDR1 SNHLY and CDR2 FYNNEI. V shed 11 bases and J shed 0 bases, with 11 bases lying between them. CDR3 length: 13 residues.

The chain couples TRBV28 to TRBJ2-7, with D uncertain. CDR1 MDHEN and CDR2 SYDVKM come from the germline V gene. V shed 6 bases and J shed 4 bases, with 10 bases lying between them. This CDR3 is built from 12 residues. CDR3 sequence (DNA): TGTGCCAGCAGCCATGCGACGTACGAGCAGTACTTC. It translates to CASSHATYEQYF.